This TCR beta chain is drawn from a study of Graves' ophthalmopathy and Graves' hyperthyroidism. The sequenced template was RNA, covering the TCR beta CDR3 region. Second-round multiplex PCR came after a first-round RT-PCR that employed HTBI primers. Via MiXCR, TCRdb re-called the multiplex PCR reads, giving one row per CDR3 protein. The data show over a million distinct CDR3 sequences, around a third seen once. The germline CDR1 and CDR2 sequences are MNHNS and SASEGT. The CDR3 extends over 13 amino acids. Study-wide findings and caveats: The model predicted progression of ophthalmopathy with a sensitivity of roughly 70%, and its specificity was about 76%. Most expanded clonotypes from thyroid (those above 0.001 frequency) were also found in blood. Using a 13-signature model, the authors split ophthalmopathy from stable hyperthyroidism, with around 89% sensitivity and roughly 80% specificity.

Points on this clonotype: What it binds is not known.

The V call is TRBV6-1, the J call TRBJ1-2; D perhaps matches TRBD1 (5 bases). Sequencing was performed on peripheral blood or thyroid tissue (not recorded which). The receptor was isolated from an adult man with Graves' hyperthyroidism. The DNA of the CDR3 is TGTGCTAGAGCTCAGGGAGTCCACTATGGCTACACCTTC. Translated: CARAQGVHYGYTF.